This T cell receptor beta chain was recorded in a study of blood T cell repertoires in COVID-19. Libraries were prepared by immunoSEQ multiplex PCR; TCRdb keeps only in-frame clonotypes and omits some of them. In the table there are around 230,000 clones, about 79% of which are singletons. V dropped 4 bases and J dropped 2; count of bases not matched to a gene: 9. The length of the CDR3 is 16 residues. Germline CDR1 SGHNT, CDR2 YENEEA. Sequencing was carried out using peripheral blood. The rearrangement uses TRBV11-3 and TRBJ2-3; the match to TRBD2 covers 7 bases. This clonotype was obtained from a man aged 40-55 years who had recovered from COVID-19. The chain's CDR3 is CASSSGGSGATDTQYF. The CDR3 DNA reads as TGTGCCAGCAGCTCTGGGGGGAGCGGGGCCACAGATACGCAGTATTTT.